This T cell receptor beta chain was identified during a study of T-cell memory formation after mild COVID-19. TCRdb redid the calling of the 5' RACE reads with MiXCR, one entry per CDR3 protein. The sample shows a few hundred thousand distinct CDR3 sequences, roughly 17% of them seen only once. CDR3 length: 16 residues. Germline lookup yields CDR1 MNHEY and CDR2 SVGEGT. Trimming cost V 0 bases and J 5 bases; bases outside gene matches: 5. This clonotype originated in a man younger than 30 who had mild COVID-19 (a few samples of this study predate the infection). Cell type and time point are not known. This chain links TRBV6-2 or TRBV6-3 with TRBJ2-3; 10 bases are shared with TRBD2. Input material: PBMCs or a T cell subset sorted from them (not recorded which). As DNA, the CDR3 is TGTGCCAGCAGTTACTCCCAGCGGGGGGGCGGAGATACGCAGTATTTT. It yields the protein CASSYSQRGGGDTQYF.